A single sample gave rise to the 26 T cell receptor beta chains below, sequenced in a study of human T cells and chemical hapten exposure. Time point meaning: pre-sensitization, week 0. The treatment: therapeutic diphenylcyclopropenone sensitization with weekly scalp DPC. MiXCR was run by TCRdb on the RACE reads, yielding one entry per CDR3 protein. Here the sample spans tens of thousands of distinct CDR3 sequences, less than 8.5% being singletons. Material: whole blood, obtained in connection with sensitization to the hapten diphenylcyclopropenone (DPC). All receptors come from a woman in her forties or fifties with alopecia areata. Some clones in this sample may be carry-over from other donors' samples.

The chain links TRBV20-1 to TRBJ2-4, with D perhaps TRBD1 (7 bases). The CDR3 spans 13 residues. V gave up 0 bases and J gave up 9 bases, with 12 bases separating them. Germline-derived CDR1 and CDR2 are DFQATT and SNEGSKA (reference sequence). The CDR3, as DNA: TGCAGTGCTAGAGACAGGGGGGCCGGCATTCAGTACTTC. The encoded protein is CSARDRGAGIQYF.

On this clonotype: A much bigger clone sits one base away, suggesting this may be a read error. The V and J genes are TRBV18 and TRBJ2-3; D possibly matches TRBD1 or TRBD2 (5 bases each). The CDR3 sequence is 15 residues long. The germline V gene has CDR1 KGHSH and CDR2 LQKENI. CDR3 bases: TGTACCAGCTCACCACCCGGGACCGCCACAGATACGCAGTATTTT. This gives the protein CTSSPPGTATDTQYF.

This clonotype was counted at least ten times. In DNA form, the CDR3 reads TGTGCCACCGGGCCTCAGGGGGTTAGTGAGCAGTTCTTC. It codes for CATGPQGVSEQFF. The chain is built from TRBV24-1 and TRBJ2-1; 7 bases align to TRBD1. The germline gives CDR1 KGHDR, CDR2 SFDVKD. The CDR3 length is 13 residues. V was pared by 9 bases and J by 9 bases, with 10 bases of the junction left unmatched.

This clonotype was seen ten or more times. This chain joins TRBV7-6 and TRBJ1-5; 10 bases are a match to TRBD1. The CDR3 runs to 16 residues. Germline V lookup: CDR1 SGHVS, CDR2 FNYEAQ. V trimming: 5 bases; J trimming: 0 bases; junction bases outside the gene matches: 4. CDR3 sequence reads: CASSPGQGYSNQPQHF. The CDR3 bases are TGTGCCAGCAGCCCGGGACAGGGGTATAGCAATCAGCCCCAGCATTTT.

A word on this clonotype: Just one base apart from a much larger clone, this may be a read error. J is TRBJ2-1 and V is TRBV6-5; 8 nucleotides align to TRBD2. Trimming at V came to 8 bases and at J to 10 bases, leaving 10 bases not matched to a gene. The CDR3 totals 13 residues. The V gene's germline CDR1 is MNHEY and CDR2 SVGAGI. The CDR3 is CASRTSGVGEQFF. The DNA for the CDR3 is TGTGCCAGCCGCACTAGCGGAGTAGGGGAGCAGTTCTTC.

In its sample, this clonotype was seen many times. The chain employs TRBV5-1 and TRBJ2-7, with 14 bases matching TRBD2. Per germline, CDR1 SGHRS and CDR2 YFSETQ. V was pared by 0 bases and J by 5 bases, with 4 bases of the junction left unmatched. The CDR3 consists of 16 residues. The CDR3 nucleotides are TGCGCCAGCAGCTTGGGCGGACTAGCGGGAGGCCACGAGCAGTACTTC. Protein sequence: CASSLGGLAGGHEQYF.

The chain is built from TRBV4-2 and TRBJ2-3; 11 bases map to TRBD2. The trim removed 0 bases at V and 9 bases at J, leaving 23 bases unmatched. The CDR3 loop spans 21 amino acids. In germline, CDR1 is LGHNA, CDR2 YNFKEQ. In DNA form, the CDR3 reads TGTGCCAGCAGCCAAGAAGATCTCGCAACTAGCGGGAGCTTCCGCAGGGGGACGCAGTATTTT. As protein: CASSQEDLATSGSFRRGTQYF.

For this clonotype: A read error may account for a junction end that differs from germline. The rearrangement uses TRBV5-1 and TRBJ2-7, with D maybe TRBD2 (6 bases). Germline values: CDR1 SGHRS, CDR2 YFSETQ. This CDR3 has 13 amino acids. The CDR3 nucleotides read TGCGCTAGCAGCTCCTCGGGGGCCTACGAGCAGTACTTC. Residues: CASSSSGAYEQYF.

This clonotype was seen at least ten times. The chain has TRBV5-1 and TRBJ1-5, with D possibly matching TRBD1 (6 bases). In germline, CDR1 is SGHRS, CDR2 YFSETQ. The CDR3 totals 14 residues. V gave up 3 bases and J gave up 3 bases, with 10 bases separating them. The CDR3 protein is CASSSGQINQPQHF. The CDR3 DNA reads as TGCGCCAGCAGCTCTGGACAGATCAATCAGCCCCAGCATTTT. Complete variable domain (other parts from reference TRBV5-1 and TRBJ1-5): KAGVTQTPRYLIKTRGQQVTLSCSPISGHRSVSWYQQTPGQGLQFLFEYFSETQRNKGNFPGRFSGRQFSNSRSEMNVSTLELGDSALYLCASSSGQINQPQHFGDGTRLSIL.

The chain uses TRBV27 and TRBJ1-2, with 9 positions matching TRBD1. Looked up from germline, CDR1 is MNHEY and CDR2 is SMNVEV (reference sequence). The CDR3 is 13 amino acids. V shed 2 bases, J shed 8 bases, and the junction held 3 bases outside the gene matches. CDR3 sequence: CASSLTGGKGYTF. CDR3 DNA sequence: TGTGCCAGCAGTTTAACAGGGGGCAAAGGCTACACCTTC.

The chain has TRBV9 and TRBJ2-3; 8 positions agree with TRBD2. The V gene's germline CDR1 is SGDLS and CDR2 YYNGEE. This CDR3 is 16 amino acids long. The junction had 7 bases not matched to a gene; V was cut back by 0 bases and J by 4 bases. Here the CDR3 reads CASSVEGGRIADTQYF. Here the CDR3 DNA reads TGTGCCAGCAGCGTAGAAGGCGGGAGGATCGCAGATACGCAGTATTTT.

This clonotype showed up many times. V is TRBV19 and J is TRBJ1-5; 12 positions match TRBD1. There are 16 residues in the CDR3. Germline V gives CDR1 LNHDA, CDR2 SQIVND (reference sequence). V trimming: 6 bases; J trimming: 7 bases; junction bases outside the gene matches: 10. CDR3 nucleotide sequence: TGTGCCAGTAGCCCTCCGGGACAGGGGGCAGGACAGCCCCAGCATTTT. As protein: CASSPPGQGAGQPQHF.

V and J are TRBV14 and TRBJ2-7; 7 nucleotides align to TRBD2. The germline gives CDR1 SGHDN, CDR2 FVKESK. J lost 0 bases, V lost 4 bases, and 3 bases had no gene match. The CDR3 is made up of 14 amino acids. As DNA, the CDR3 is TGTGCCAGCAGCCGTTGGACTAGCTCCTACGAGCAGTACTTC. Amino acid sequence: CASSRWTSSYEQYF.

This clonotype was observed at least ten times. This chain uses TRBV7-8 with TRBJ2-3; the D is unclear. Germline values: CDR1 SGHVS, CDR2 FQNEAQ. V lost 7 bases and J lost 4, with 9 bases in between. The CDR3 is 12 residues long. Written as DNA, the CDR3 is TGTGCCAGCACCCACCGTTCAGATACGCAGTATTTT. This translates into CASTHRSDTQYF.

Of note for this clonotype: A much larger clonotype is one base distant, so this may be a read error. The chain has TRBV20-1 and TRBJ2-7; 7 bases align to TRBD2. The CDR3 runs 13 residues. Trimming removed 6 bases from V and 7 bases from J; junction bases left unmatched: 12. CDR1 and CDR2 from the germline V gene are DFQATT and SNEGSKA (reference sequence). In DNA form, the CDR3 reads TGCAGTGCACTGACTAGCAGGAGTATGGAGCAGTACTTC. This sequence encodes CSALTSRSMEQYF.

This clonotype was observed a few times. J is TRBJ1-1 and V is TRBV3-1; tentatively, D is TRBD1 (6 bases). The germline V and J ends were trimmed by 0 bases and 1 base, with 12 bases remaining between them. The CDR3 is made up of 16 amino acids. Looked up from germline, CDR1 is LGHDT and CDR2 is YNNKEL (reference sequence). The CDR3 bases are TGTGCCAGCAGCCAAGAGGCAGGGGTAAGGAACACTGAAGCTTTCTTT. This gives the protein CASSQEAGVRNTEAFF.

Points on this clonotype: A much larger clone is a single base away; this may be a read error. Because the CDR3 is missing its conserved closing phenylalanine or tryptophan, this is likely a read error. This chain joins TRBV6-4 and TRBJ2-1; 11 bases align to TRBD2. Germline CDR1 is MRHNA and CDR2 is SNTAGT. The CDR3 runs 14 residues. Unmatched junction bases numbered 10, after V lost 6 bases and J lost 12 bases. Written as DNA, the CDR3 is TGTGCCAGCAGCGAACTAGCGGGAGCTTCGAGGCAGTTCTCC. It specifies CASSELAGASRQFS.

Ten or more counts support this clonotype. The V and J genes are TRBV7-2 and TRBJ2-3, with a weak D call TRBD1 (5 bases). This CDR3 is built from 15 residues. The V end was cut by 5 bases, the J end by 5 bases, with 17 bases between. The germline gives CDR1 SGHTA, CDR2 FQGNSA. CDR3 sequence (DNA): TGTGCCAGCAGCCCCAGGGCTAGGGGTGGAGATACGCAGTATTTT. This sequence encodes CASSPRARGGDTQYF. The variable domain in full, with the rest retrieved from reference TRBV7-2 and TRBJ2-3, is GAGVSQSPSNKVTEKGKDVELRCDPISGHTALYWYRQSLGQGLEFLIYFQGNSAPDKSGLPSDRFSAERTGGSVSTLTIQRTQQEDSAVYLCASSPRARGGDTQYFGPGTRLTVL.

This clonotype has a count of ten or more. The genes are TRBV2 and TRBJ2-5; D call uncertain. V lost 0 bases and J lost 13, with 9 bases in between. Looked up from germline, CDR1 is SNHLY and CDR2 is FYNNEI. The CDR3 is 11 residues long. The CDR3 region is CASSEAQSRYF. The DNA for the CDR3 is TGTGCCAGCAGTGAAGCGCAGAGCCGGTACTTC.

This clonotype was counted at least ten times. CDR3: CASSPKDRGYTEAFF. In DNA form, the CDR3 reads TGTGCCAGCTCACCAAAGGACAGGGGTTATACTGAAGCTTTCTTT. The V gene is TRBV18, the J gene TRBJ1-1; 9 bases agree with TRBD1. Per germline, CDR1 KGHSH and CDR2 LQKENI. V trimming: 2 bases; J trimming: 5 bases; junction bases outside the gene matches: 6. This CDR3 contains 15 residues.

This clonotype was seen repeatedly, ten times or more. The V and J genes are TRBV7-6 and TRBJ2-5; 9 positions match TRBD1. The CDR3 is 16 amino acids. V shed 5 bases, J shed 3 bases, and the junction held 10 bases outside the gene matches. CDR1 is SGHVS, CDR2 FNYEAQ, per germline. The CDR3 here is CASSPGTGSVEETQYF. In DNA, the CDR3 is TGTGCCAGCAGCCCCGGGACAGGGTCAGTGGAAGAGACCCAGTACTTC.

This clonotype has at least ten counts. As DNA, the CDR3 is TGTGCAAGTCGCTTATCCGCGGGACAGATGATTCCCATGATTTACAATGAGCAGTTCTTC. Translation gives CASRLSAGQMIPMIYNEQFF. The chain combines TRBV12-2 with TRBJ2-1; the DNA was not used to check the table's D call, TRBD1. TRBV12-2 is a documented pseudogene. This CDR3 is built from 20 residues.

The chain employs TRBV6-6 and TRBJ1-1, with no clear D. Trimming took off 6 bases at V and 4 bases at J, with 12 bases between the two ends. There are 13 residues in the CDR3. Germline V gives CDR1 MNHNY, CDR2 SVGAGI (reference sequence). CDR3 coding DNA: TGTGCCAGCAGCCTGACATGGGGCACTGAAGCTTTCTTT. Residues: CASSLTWGTEAFF.

This clonotype appeared many times. The chain employs TRBV20-1 and TRBJ2-1; 9 nucleotides match TRBD1. The CDR3 is 13 residues long. V was clipped by 6 bases and J by 4 bases; unmatched bases: 4. Germline V gene sequence: CDR1 DFQATT, CDR2 SNEGSKA (reference sequence). The CDR3 protein is CSAHRGQYNEQFF. CDR3 nucleotides: TGCAGTGCCCACAGGGGGCAGTACAATGAGCAGTTCTTC.

A few counts support this clonotype. J is TRBJ2-3 and V is TRBV29-1; a possible D gene is TRBD2 (6 bases). The CDR3 has 14 residues. V was shortened by 5 bases and J by 4 bases, with 16 bases between the two germline ends. CDR1 and CDR2 (germline): SQVTM, ANQGSEA. The CDR3 sequence: CSVKPGGVADTQYF. The CDR3 nucleotides read TGCAGCGTTAAACCGGGCGGGGTTGCAGATACGCAGTATTTT.

This clonotype was observed many times. This chain links TRBV10-3 with TRBJ2-3; a possible D gene is TRBD2 (5 bases). Germline V gene lookup returns CDR1 ENHRY and CDR2 SYGVKD. V lost 6 bases and J lost 2, with 15 bases in between. The CDR3 sequence is 15 residues long. The CDR3 here is CAIRARERSTDTQYF. CDR3 bases: TGTGCCATCAGAGCTAGGGAGCGGTCCACAGATACGCAGTATTTT.